This section outlines one T cell receptor (beta chain) sequence together with its context. The data belong to a study of blood T cell repertoires in COVID-19. Study-wide context: T cells, B-cell-depleted T cells, or PBMCs provided the cDNA or gDNA that served as material.

The authors' processing: Estimates of nucleated cell counts were drawn from the amplification of reference gene primers. Assay: immunoSEQ multiplex PCR; the TCRdb copy retains only in-frame clones and omits some. That table gives V, J and clone size, and the DNA gave D and trimming. Among roughly 250,000 clones listed, roughly four fifths were seen once. The germline V gene has CDR1 LGHDT and CDR2 YNNKEL (reference sequence). J lost 3 bases, V lost 2 bases, and 8 bases had no gene match. The CDR3 is 17 residues long. Sequencing input: peripheral blood. The chain links TRBV3-1 (or the pseudogene TRBV3-2) to TRBJ1-1; 11 bases match TRBD1. This TCR derives from an older woman with acute or convalescent COVID-19. The CDR3 loop is CASSQLRTGGRDTEAFF. In DNA, the CDR3 is TGTGCCAGCAGCCAACTGCGGACAGGGGGCAGGGACACTGAAGCTTTCTTT.